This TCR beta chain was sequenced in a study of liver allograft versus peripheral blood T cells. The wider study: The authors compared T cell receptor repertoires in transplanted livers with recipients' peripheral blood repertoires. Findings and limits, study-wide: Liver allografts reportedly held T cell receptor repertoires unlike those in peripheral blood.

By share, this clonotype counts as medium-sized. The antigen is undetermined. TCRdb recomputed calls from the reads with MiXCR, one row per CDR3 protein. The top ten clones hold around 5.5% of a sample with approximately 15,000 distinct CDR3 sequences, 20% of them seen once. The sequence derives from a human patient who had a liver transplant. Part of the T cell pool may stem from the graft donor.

CDR3 protein: CASSRRGDNSPLHF. CDR3 DNA sequence: TGTGCCAGCAGCCGCAGGGGAGATAATTCACCCCTCCACTTT. The chain uses TRBV7-2 and TRBJ1-6; D might be TRBD1 (6 bases). V gave up 5 bases and J gave up 5 bases, with 10 bases separating them. Germline V lookup: CDR1 SGHTA, CDR2 FQGNSA. This CDR3 is built from 14 residues.